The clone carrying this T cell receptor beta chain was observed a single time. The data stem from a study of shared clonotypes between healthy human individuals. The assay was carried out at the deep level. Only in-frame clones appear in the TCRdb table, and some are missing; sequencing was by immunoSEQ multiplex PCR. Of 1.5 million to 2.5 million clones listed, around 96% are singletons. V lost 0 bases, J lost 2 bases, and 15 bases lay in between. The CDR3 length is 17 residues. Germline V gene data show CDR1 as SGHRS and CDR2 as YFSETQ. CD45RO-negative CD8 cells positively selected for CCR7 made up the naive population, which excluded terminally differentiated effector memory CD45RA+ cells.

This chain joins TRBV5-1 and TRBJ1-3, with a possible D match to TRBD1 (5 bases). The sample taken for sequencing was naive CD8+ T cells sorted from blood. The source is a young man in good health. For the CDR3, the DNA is TGCGCCAGCAGCTTGGACCCAGGGAAGATAGCTGGAAACACCATATATTTT. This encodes CASSLDPGKIAGNTIYF.